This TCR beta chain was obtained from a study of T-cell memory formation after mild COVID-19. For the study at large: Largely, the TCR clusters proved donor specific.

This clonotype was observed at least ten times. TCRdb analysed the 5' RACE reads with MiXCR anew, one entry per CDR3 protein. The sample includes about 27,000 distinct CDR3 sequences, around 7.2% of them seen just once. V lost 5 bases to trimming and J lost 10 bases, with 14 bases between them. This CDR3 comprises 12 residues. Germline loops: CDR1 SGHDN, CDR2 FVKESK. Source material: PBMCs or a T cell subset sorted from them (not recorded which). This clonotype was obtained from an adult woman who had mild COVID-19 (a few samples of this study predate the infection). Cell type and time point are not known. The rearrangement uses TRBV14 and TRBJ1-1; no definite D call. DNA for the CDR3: TGTGCCAGCAGCTATACCGCCGGCGGAGCTTTCTTT. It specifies CASSYTAGGAFF.